This record covers a single TCR beta chain. Its matching antigen is unknown. TCRdb processed the RT-PCR reads anew with MiXCR; each CDR3 protein has one entry. The sample holds roughly 670,000 distinct CDR3 sequences, 14% seen once. These data originate in a study of response to subunit inactivated influenza vaccine. This CDR3 spans 15 amino acids. Per the germline V gene, CDR1 is SNHLY and CDR2 is FYNNEI. V gave up 7 bases and J gave up 4 bases, with 16 bases separating them. Notes on the study in general: Seasonal influenza vaccination, on each occasion, was suggested by the authors to recruit few new T cells.

The chain uses TRBV2 and TRBJ2-2; D unclear. This TCR derives from a man aged 50 to 60 who received an inactivated influenza vaccine. Sequenced here: PBMCs from blood, sampled 14 to 15 days before vaccination. The CDR3 region has the DNA TGTGCCAGCAAACCCACCTACACACGCACCGGGGAGCTGTTTTTT. Translating it yields CASKPTYTRTGELFF.